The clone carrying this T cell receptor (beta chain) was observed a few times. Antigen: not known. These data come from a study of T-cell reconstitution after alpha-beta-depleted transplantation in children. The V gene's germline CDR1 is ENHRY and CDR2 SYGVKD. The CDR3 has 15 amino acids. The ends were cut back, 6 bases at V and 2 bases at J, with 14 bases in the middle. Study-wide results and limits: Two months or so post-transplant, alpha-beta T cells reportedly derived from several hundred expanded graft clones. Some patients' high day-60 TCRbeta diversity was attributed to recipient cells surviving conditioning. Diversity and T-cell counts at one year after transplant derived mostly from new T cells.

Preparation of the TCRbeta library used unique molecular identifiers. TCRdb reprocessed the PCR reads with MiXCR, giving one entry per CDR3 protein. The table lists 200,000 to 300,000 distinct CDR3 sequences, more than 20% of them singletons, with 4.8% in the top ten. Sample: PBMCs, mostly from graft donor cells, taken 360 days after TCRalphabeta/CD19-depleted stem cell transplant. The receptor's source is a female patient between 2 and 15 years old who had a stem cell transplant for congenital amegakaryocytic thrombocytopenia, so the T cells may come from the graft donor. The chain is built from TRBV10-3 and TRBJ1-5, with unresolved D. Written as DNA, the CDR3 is TGTGCCATCAGCACAGAAAGATCGGGCAATCAGCCCCAGCATTTT. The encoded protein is CAISTERSGNQPQHF.